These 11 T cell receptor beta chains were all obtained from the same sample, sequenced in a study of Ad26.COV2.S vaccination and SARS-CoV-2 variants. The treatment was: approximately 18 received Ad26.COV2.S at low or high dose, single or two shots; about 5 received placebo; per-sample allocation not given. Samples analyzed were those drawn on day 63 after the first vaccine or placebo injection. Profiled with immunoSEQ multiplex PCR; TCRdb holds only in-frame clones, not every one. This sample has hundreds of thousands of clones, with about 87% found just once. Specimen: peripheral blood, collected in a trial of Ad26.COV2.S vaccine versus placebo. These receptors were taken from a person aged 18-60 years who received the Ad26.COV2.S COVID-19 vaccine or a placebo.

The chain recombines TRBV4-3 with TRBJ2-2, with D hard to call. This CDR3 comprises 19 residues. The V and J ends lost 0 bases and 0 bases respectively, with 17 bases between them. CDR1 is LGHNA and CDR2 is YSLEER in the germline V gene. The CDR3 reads CASSQEPTVGGANTGELFF. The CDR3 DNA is TGCGCCAGCAGCCAAGAGCCGACTGTGGGCGGCGCGAACACCGGGGAGCTGTTTTTT.

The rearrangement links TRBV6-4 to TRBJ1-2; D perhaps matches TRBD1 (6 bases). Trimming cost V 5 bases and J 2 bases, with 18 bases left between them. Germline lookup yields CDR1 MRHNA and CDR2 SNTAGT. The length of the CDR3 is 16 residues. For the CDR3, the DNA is TGTGCCAGCAGTAGTACAGGGAATGTTGGAAACTATGGCTACACCTTC. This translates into CASSSTGNVGNYGYTF.

As DNA, the CDR3 is TGTGCCAGCAGCTTGGGGGACAGAAATTCACCCCTCCACTTT. Protein: CASSLGDRNSPLHF. The chain couples TRBV5-5 to TRBJ1-6; 7 bases match TRBD1. V dropped 0 bases and J dropped 7; count of bases not matched to a gene: 1. CDR1 SGHKS and CDR2 YYEKEE come from the germline V gene (reference sequence). This CDR3 is built from 14 residues.

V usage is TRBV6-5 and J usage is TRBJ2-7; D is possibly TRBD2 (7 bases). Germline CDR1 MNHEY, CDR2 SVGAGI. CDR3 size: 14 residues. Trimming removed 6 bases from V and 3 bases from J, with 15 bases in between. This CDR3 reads CASSRGGGDYEQYF. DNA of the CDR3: TGTGCCAGCAGCCGTGGGGGGGGCGACTACGAGCAGTACTTC.

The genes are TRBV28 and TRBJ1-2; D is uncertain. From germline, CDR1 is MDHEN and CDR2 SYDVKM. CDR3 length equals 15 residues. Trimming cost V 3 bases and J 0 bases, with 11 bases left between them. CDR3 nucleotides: TGTGCCAGCAGTTTGGGCAGCGATCCTAACTATGGCTACACCTTC. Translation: CASSLGSDPNYGYTF.

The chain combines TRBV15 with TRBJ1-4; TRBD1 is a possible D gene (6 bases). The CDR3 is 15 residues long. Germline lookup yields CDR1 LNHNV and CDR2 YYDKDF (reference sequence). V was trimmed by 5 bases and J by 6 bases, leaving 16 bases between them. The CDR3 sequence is CATSSLRTEDEKLFF. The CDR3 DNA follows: TGTGCCACCAGCTCCCTCAGGACAGAGGATGAAAAACTGTTTTTT.

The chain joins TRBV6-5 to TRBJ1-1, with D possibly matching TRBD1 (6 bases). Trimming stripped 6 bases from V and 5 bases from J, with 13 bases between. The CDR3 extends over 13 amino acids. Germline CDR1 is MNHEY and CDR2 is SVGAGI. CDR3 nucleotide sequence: TGTGCCAGCAGACCACAGGGTTTAACTGAAGCTTTCTTT. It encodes CASRPQGLTEAFF.

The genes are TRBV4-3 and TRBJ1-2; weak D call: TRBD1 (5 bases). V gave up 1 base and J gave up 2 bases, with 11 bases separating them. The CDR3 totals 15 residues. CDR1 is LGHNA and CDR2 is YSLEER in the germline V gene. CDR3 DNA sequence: TGCGCCAGCAGCCAAGTGATCGGGGGAAACTATGGCTACACCTTC. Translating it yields CASSQVIGGNYGYTF.

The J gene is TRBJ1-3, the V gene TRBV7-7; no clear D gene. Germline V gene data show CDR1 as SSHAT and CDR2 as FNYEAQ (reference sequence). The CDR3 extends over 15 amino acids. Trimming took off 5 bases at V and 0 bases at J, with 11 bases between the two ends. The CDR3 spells CASSRTFDSGNTIYF. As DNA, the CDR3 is TGTGCCAGCAGCCGGACCTTTGACTCTGGAAACACCATATATTTT. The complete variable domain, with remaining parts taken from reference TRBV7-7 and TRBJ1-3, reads GAGVSQSPRYKVTKRGQDVTLRCDPISSHATLYWYQQALGQGPEFLTYFNYEAQPDKSGLPSDRFSAERPEGSISTLTIQRTEQRDSAMYRCASSRTFDSGNTIYFGEGSWLTVV.

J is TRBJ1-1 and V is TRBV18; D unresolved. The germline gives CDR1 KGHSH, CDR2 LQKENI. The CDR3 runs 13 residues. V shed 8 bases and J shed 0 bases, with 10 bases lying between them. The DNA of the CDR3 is TGTGCCAGCCGGGAAGACCTGAACACTGAAGCTTTCTTT. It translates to CASREDLNTEAFF.

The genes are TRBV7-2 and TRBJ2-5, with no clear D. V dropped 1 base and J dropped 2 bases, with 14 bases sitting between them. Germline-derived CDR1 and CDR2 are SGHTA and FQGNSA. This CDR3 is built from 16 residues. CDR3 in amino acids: CASSLGSSNTQETQYF. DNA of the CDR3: TGTGCCAGCAGCTTAGGGTCGTCTAACACTCAAGAGACCCAGTACTTC.